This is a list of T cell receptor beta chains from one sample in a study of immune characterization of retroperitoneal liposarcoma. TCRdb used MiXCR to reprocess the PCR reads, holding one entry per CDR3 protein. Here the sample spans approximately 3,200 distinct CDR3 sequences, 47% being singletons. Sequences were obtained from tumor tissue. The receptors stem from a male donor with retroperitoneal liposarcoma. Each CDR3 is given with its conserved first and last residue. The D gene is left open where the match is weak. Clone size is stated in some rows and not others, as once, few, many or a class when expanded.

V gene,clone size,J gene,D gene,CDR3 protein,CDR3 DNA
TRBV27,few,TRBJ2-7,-,CASSPGSLYEQYF,TGTGCCAGCAGTCCGGGTTCCCTTTACGAGCAGTACTTC
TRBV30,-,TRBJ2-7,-,CAVWRGGTYEQYF,TGTGCGGTGTGGAGGGGGGGAACCTACGAGCAGTACTTC
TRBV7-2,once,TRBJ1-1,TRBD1,CASSLTGGTEAFF,TGTGCCAGCAGCCTCACAGGGGGCACTGAAGCTTTCTTT
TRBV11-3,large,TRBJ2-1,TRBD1,CASSPRLGGEQFF,TGTGCCAGCAGCCCCCGCCTAGGGGGCGAGCAGTTCTTC
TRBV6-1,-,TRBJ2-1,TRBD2,CASRGGTSGLNEQFF,TGTGCCAGCCGAGGGGGGACTAGCGGTCTCAATGAGCAGTTCTTC
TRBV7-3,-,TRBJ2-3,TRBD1,CASSLNPGQGTQYF,TGTGCCAGCAGCTTAAACCCTGGACAGGGAACGCAGTATTTT
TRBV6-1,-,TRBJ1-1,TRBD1,CTSSESGGNTEAFF,TGTACCAGCAGTGAATCAGGGGGGAACACTGAAGCTTTCTTT
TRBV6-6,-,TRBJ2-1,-,CASSYSKAAYNEQFF,TGTGCCAGCAGTTACTCGAAAGCGGCCTACAATGAGCAGTTCTTC
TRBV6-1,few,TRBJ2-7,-,CASLSTGTPEQYF,TGTGCCAGCCTCTCAACCGGGACACCCGAGCAGTACTTC
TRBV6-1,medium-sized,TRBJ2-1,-,CASSERDEQFF,TGTGCCAGCAGTGAAAGGGATGAGCAGTTCTTC
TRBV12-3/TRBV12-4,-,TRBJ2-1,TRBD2,CASSRRRGSGRYEQFF,TGTGCCAGCAGCCGCAGGCGGGGTAGCGGGAGATACGAGCAGTTCTTC
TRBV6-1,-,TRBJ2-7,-,CASSPGLRDHEQYF,TGTGCCAGCAGTCCGGGACTCCGGGACCACGAGCAGTACTTC
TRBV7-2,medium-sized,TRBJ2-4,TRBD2,CASSSRTSGTYSIQYF,TGTGCCAGCAGCTCCCGGACTAGCGGGACCTACTCCATTCAGTACTTC
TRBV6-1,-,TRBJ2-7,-,CASSPHHSGEAYEQYF,TGTGCCAGCAGTCCGCATCATTCCGGGGAAGCCTACGAGCAGTACTTC
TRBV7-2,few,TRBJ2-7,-,CASSLARGASYEQYF,TGTGCCAGCAGCTTAGCCCGGGGGGCGTCTTACGAGCAGTACTTC
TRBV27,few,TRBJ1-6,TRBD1,CASSLYPGQLSPLHF,TGTGCCAGCAGTCTATACCCGGGACAGCTTTCACCCCTCCACTTT
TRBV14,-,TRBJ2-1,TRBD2,CASSREGGGTRKFF,TGTGCCAGCAGCCGGGAGGGTGGCGGGACTAGGAAGTTCTTC
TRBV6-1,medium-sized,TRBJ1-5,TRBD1,CASSAFGTGASNQPQHF,TGTGCCAGCAGTGCGTTCGGGACAGGGGCGAGCAATCAGCCCCAGCATTTT
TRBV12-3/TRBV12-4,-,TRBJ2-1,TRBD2,CASKVAGDSYNEQFF,TGTGCCAGCAAGGTTGCGGGGGACTCCTACAATGAGCAGTTCTTC
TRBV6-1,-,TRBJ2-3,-,CASSDSVSSTDTQYF,TGTGCCAGCAGTGATAGCGTTTCTAGCACAGATACGCAGTATTTT
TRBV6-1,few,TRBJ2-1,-,CASSYVGPSGEQFF,TGTGCCAGCAGTTATGTGGGCCCCTCGGGTGAGCAGTTCTTC
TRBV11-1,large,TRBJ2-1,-,CASSSDRASGTLQFF,TGTGCCAGCAGCTCCGACAGGGCTAGCGGAACTTTGCAGTTCTTC
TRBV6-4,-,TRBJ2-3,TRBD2,CASSDSASGGDTQYF,TGTGCCAGCAGTGACTCAGCTAGCGGGGGAGATACGCAGTATTTT
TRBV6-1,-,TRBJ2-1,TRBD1,CASSEAQTGGQETQFF,TGTGCCAGCAGTGAAGCCCAGACAGGGGGCCAAGAGACCCAGTTCTTC
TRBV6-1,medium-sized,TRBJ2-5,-,CASSEFGLEETQYF,TGTGCCAGCAGTGAATTTGGACTGGAAGAGACCCAGTACTTC
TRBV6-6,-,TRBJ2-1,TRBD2,CASSALAESHNEQFF,TGTGCCAGCAGTGCGCTAGCGGAATCCCACAATGAGCAGTTCTTC
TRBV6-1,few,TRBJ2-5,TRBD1,CASSPQHGTDQETQYF,TGTGCCAGCAGTCCTCAACACGGGACAGACCAAGAGACCCAGTACTTC
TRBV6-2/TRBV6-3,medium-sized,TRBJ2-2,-,CASSWSGELFF,TGTGCCAGCAGTTGGTCCGGGGAGCTGTTTTTT
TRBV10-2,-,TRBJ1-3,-,CASSEGASGNTIYF,TGCGCCAGCAGCGAGGGCGCCTCTGGAAACACCATATATTTT
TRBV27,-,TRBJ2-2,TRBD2,CASRIAGGTGELFF,TGTGCCAGCAGAATAGCGGGAGGTACCGGGGAGCTGTTTTTT
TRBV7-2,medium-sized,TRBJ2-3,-,CASTSTDTQYF,TGTGCCAGCACTAGCACAGATACGCAGTATTTT
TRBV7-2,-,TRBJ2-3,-,CASSYRAVSTDTQYF,TGTGCCAGCAGTTACAGGGCGGTTTCCACAGATACGCAGTATTTT
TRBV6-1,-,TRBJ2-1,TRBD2,CASSSTLAGGRRETQFF,TGTGCCAGCAGTTCCACCCTGGCGGGAGGGCGACGAGAGACCCAGTTCTTC
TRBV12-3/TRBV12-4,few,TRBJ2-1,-,CASSFGHVHNEQFF,TGTGCCAGCAGTTTCGGACACGTTCACAATGAGCAGTTCTTC
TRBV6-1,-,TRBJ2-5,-,CAGFWMADQYF,TGTGCCGGGTTTTGGATGGCCGACCAGTACTTC
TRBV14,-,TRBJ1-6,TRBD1,CASSQVPRGLRNSPLHF,TGTGCCAGCAGCCAAGTTCCCAGGGGGTTACGAAATTCACCCCTCCACTTT
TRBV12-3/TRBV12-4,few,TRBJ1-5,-,CASSTLGLRHHTPHQPQHF,TGTGCCAGCAGCACTCTGGGCCTGAGGCATCACACGCCGCATCAGCCCCAGCATTTT
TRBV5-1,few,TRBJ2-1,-,CASSLDSYNEQFF,TGCGCCAGCAGCTTGGACTCCTACAATGAGCAGTTCTTC
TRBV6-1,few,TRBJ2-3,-,CASSDNLGTPVEYF,TGTGCCAGCAGTGATAATTTGGGGACACCAGTTGAGTATTTT
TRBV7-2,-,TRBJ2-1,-,CASSLYSSSYNEQFF,TGTGCCAGCAGCTTGTACAGCAGCTCCTACAATGAGCAGTTCTTC
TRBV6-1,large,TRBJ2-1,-,CASSQSGQALGRRYEQFF,TGTGCCAGCAGTCAGTCTGGACAGGCCTTGGGGAGGAGGTACGAGCAGTTCTTC
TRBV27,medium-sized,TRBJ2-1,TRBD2,CASTKLLAGGTNEQFF,TGTGCCAGCACCAAATTGCTAGCGGGAGGGACTAATGAGCAGTTCTTC
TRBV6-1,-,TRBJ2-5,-,CASSEAFQETQYF,TGTGCCAGCAGTGAAGCTTTCCAAGAGACCCAGTACTTC
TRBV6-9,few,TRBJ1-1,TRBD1,CASRTGVNTEAFF,TGTGCCAGCAGGACAGGGGTGAACACTGAAGCTTTCTTT
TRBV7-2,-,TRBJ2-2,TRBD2,CASSLTGGGTGELFF,TGTGCCAGCAGCTTAACCGGGGGAGGGACCGGGGAGCTGTTTTTT
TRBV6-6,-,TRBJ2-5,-,CASSRQDFGEQYF,TGTGCCAGCAGCCGACAGGATTTTGGGGAGCAGTACTTC
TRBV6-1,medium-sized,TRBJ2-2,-,CASSDEGTGELFF,TGTGCCAGCAGTGACGAGGGTACCGGGGAGCTGTTTTTT
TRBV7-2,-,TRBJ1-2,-,CASSSRGGDGYTF,TGTGCCAGCAGCTCCCGTGGAGGGGATGGCTACACCTTC
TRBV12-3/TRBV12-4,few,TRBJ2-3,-,CASSLRDTQYF,TGTGCCAGCAGTTTAAGAGATACGCAGTATTTT
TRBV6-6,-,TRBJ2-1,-,CASSVGWASYNEQFF,TGTGCCAGCAGCGTAGGCTGGGCCTCCTACAATGAGCAGTTCTTC
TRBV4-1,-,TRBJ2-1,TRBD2,CASSQALAGLDDEQFF,TGCGCCAGCAGCCAAGCTCTAGCGGGGCTAGACGATGAGCAGTTCTTC
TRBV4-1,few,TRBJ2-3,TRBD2,CASSRSTSEEVDTQYF,TGCGCCAGCAGCCGCTCGACTAGCGAGGAGGTAGATACGCAGTATTTT
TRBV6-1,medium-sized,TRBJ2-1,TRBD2,CASRTGLADSSYNEQFF,TGTGCCAGCAGAACGGGACTAGCGGATAGCTCCTACAATGAGCAGTTCTTC
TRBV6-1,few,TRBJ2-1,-,CASSEAETQFF,TGTGCCAGCAGTGAAGCAGAGACCCAGTTCTTC
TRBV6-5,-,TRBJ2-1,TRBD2,CASSYERGGFYNEQFF,TGTGCCAGCAGTTACGAGCGCGGGGGGTTCTACAATGAGCAGTTCTTC